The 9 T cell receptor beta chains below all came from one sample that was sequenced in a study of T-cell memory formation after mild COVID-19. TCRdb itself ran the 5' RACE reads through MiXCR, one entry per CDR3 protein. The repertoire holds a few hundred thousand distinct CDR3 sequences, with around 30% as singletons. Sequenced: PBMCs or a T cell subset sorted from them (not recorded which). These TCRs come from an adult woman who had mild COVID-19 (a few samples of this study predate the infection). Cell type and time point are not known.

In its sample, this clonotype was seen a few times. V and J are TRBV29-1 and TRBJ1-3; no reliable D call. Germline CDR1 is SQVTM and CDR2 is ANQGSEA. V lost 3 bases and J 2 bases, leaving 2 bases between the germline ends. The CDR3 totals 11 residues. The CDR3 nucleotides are TGCAGCGTTGACGCTGGAAACACCATATATTTT. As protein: CSVDAGNTIYF.

The CDR3 spells CASSATGTEAFF. In nucleotides, the CDR3 is TGTGCCAGCAGCGCGACAGGGACTGAAGCTTTCTTT. The chain combines TRBV7-6 with TRBJ1-1, with 7 bases matching TRBD1. Trimming at V came to 5 bases and at J to 5 bases, leaving 2 bases not matched to a gene. CDR1 and CDR2 from the germline V gene are SGHVS and FNYEAQ. The CDR3 totals 12 residues.

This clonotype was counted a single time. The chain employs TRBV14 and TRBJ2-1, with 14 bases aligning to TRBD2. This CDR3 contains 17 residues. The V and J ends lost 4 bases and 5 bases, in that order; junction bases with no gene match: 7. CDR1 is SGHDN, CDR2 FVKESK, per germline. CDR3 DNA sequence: TGTGCCAGCAGCCCGATGGGACTAGCGGGAGAAAACAATGAGCAGTTCTTC. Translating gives CASSPMGLAGENNEQFF.

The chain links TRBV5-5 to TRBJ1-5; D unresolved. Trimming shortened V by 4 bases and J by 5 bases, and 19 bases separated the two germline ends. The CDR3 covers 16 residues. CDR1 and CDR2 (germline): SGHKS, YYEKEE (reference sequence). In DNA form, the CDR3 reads TGTGCCAGCAGCCGCGGCCCTGGAGCGGGCGATCAGCCCCAGCATTTT. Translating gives CASSRGPGAGDQPQHF.

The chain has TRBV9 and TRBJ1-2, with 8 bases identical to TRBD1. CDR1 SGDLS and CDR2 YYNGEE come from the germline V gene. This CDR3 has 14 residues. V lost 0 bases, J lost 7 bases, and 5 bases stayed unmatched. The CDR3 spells CASSVDGDRTGYTF. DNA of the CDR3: TGTGCCAGCAGCGTAGACGGGGACAGGACTGGCTACACCTTC.

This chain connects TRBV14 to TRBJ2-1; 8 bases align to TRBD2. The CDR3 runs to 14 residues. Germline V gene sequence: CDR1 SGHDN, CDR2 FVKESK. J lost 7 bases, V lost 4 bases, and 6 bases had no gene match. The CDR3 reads CASSLLGTRNEQFF. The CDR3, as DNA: TGTGCCAGCAGCCTTCTCGGGACTAGGAATGAGCAGTTCTTC.

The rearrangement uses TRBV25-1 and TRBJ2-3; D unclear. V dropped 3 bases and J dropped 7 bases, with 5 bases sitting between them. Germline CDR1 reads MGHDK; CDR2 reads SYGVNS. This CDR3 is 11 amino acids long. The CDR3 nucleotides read TGTGCCAGCAGTGACGGCAATACGCAGTATTTT. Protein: CASSDGNTQYF.

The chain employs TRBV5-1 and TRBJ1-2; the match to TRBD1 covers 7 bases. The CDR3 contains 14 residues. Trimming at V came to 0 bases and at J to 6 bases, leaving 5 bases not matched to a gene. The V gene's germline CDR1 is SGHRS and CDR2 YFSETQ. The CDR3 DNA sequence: TGCGCCAGCAGCTTGGGGACAGGAGCAGATGGCTACACCTTC. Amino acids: CASSLGTGADGYTF. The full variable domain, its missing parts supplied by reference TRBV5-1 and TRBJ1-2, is KAGVTQTPRYLIKTRGQQVTLSCSPISGHRSVSWYQQTPGQGLQFLFEYFSETQRNKGNFPGRFSGRQFSNSRSEMNVSTLELGDSALYLCASSLGTGADGYTFGSGTRLTVV.

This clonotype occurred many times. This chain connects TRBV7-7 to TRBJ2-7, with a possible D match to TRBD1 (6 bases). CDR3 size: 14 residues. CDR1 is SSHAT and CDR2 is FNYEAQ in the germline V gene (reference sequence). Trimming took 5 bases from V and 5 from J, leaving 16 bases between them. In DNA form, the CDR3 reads TGTGCCAGCAGCCCAGGCGCAGGGGTCCACGAGCAGTACTTC. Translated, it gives CASSPGAGVHEQYF.